The 5 T cell receptor beta chains below were found in one sample sequenced in a study of T cells in Graves' hyperthyroidism and ophthalmopathy. The TCR beta CDR3 regions underwent amplification using RNA transcripts as the source. The HTBI primer set was used in a first-round RT-PCR of the TCR CDR3. A single record per CDR3 protein comes from TCRdb applying MiXCR to the multiplex PCR reads. The sample lists approximately 620,000 distinct CDR3 sequences, roughly 15% occurring once. The sequenced material came from blood. These receptors were taken from a woman in her 40s with Graves' ophthalmopathy.

This clonotype showed up many times. The chain is built from TRBV5-1 and TRBJ2-2; the D gene is possibly TRBD1 (6 bases). The CDR3 is made up of 16 amino acids. V was trimmed by 4 bases and J by 2 bases, leaving 15 bases between them. Germline loops: CDR1 SGHRS, CDR2 YFSETQ. CDR3 protein: CASSPRGQLNTGELFF. For the CDR3, the DNA is TGCGCCAGCAGCCCGAGGGGACAACTCAACACCGGGGAGCTGTTTTTT.

This clonotype came up many times. In DNA form, the CDR3 reads TGTGCCAGCAGTGAATCGGCGGTAGCGGGAGGTCAAGAGACCCAGTACTTC. Amino acid sequence: CASSESAVAGGQETQYF. V usage is TRBV6-1 and J usage is TRBJ2-5; 10 bases fit TRBD2. The CDR3 totals 17 residues. V lost 2 bases to trimming and J lost 2 bases; unmatched junction nucleotides: 8. Germline CDR1 is MNHNS and CDR2 is SASEGT.

The rearrangement uses TRBV12-5 and TRBJ2-7, with D uncertain. The germline V gene has CDR1 LGHNT and CDR2 FRNRAP. The CDR3 runs to 14 residues. The ends were cut back, 2 bases at V and 3 bases at J, with 11 bases in the middle. CDR3: CASGLSSRFYEQYF. In DNA, the CDR3 is TGTGCTAGTGGTTTGTCCAGCAGGTTCTACGAGCAGTACTTC.

This clonotype occurred many times. The CDR3 nucleotides are TGTGCCAGCAGTTCGCGGGGGGCATCACCCCTCCACTTT. Its translation: CASSSRGASPLHF. J is TRBJ1-6 and V is TRBV28, with D possibly matching TRBD1 (6 bases). V was clipped by 4 bases and J by 10 bases, with 11 bases between them. Per germline, CDR1 MDHEN and CDR2 SYDVKM. This CDR3 is built from 13 residues.

This clonotype was counted only a few times. The chain has TRBV4-1 and TRBJ2-5; perhaps TRBD1 as D (7 bases). Trimming shortened V by 0 bases and J by 5 bases, and 22 bases separated the two germline ends. The CDR3 extends over 18 amino acids. CDR1 is MGHRA, CDR2 YSYEKL, per germline. This chain's CDR3 is CASSQEGGTVPRLETQYF. The DNA for the CDR3 is TGCGCCAGCAGCCAAGAAGGCGGGACAGTCCCGCGGCTGGAGACCCAGTACTTC.